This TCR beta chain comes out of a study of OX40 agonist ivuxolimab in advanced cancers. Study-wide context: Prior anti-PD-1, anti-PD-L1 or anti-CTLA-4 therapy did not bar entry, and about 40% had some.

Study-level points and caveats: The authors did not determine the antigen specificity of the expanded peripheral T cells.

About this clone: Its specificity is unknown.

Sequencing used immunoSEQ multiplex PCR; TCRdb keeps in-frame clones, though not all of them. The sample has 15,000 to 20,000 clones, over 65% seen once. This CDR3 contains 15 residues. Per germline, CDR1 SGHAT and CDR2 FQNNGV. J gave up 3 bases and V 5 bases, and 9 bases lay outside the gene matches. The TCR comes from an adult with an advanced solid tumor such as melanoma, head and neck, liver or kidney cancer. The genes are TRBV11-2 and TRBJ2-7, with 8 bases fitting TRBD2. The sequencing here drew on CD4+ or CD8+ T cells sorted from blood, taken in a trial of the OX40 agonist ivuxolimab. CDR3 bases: TGTGCCAGCAGCCAAGAAGCGGGAGTTCTCTACGAGCAGTACTTC. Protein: CASSQEAGVLYEQYF.